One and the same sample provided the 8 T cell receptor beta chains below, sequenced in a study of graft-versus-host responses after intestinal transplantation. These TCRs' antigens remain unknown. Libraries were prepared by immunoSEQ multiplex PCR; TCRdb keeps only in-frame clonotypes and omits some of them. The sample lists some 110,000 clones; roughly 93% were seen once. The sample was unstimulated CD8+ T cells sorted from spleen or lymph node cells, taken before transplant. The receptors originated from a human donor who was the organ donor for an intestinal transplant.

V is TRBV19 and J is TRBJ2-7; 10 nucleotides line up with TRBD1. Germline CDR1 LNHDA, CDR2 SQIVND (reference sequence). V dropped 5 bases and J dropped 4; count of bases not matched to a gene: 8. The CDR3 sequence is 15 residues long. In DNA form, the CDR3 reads TGTGCCAGTAGTCCCGGGACAGGGGCGTTATACGAGCAGTACTTC. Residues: CASSPGTGALYEQYF. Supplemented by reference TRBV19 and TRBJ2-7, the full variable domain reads DGGITQSPKYLFRKEGQNVTLSCEQNLNHDAMYWYRQDPGQGLRLIYYSQIVNDFQKGDIAEGYSVSREKKESFPLTVTSAQKNPTAFYLCASSPGTGALYEQYFGPGTRLTVT.

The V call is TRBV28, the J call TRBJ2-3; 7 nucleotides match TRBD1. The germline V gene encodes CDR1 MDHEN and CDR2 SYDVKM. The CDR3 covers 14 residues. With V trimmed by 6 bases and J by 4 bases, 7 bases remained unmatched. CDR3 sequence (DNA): TGTGCCAGCAGCCTAGAAGACAGGGCAGATACGCAGTATTTT. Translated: CASSLEDRADTQYF.

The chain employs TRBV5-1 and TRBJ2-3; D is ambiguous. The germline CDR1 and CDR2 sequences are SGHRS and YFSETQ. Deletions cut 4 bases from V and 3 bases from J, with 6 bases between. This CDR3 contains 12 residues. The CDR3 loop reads CASSHSTDTQYF. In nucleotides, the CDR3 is TGCGCCAGCAGCCATAGTACAGATACGCAGTATTTT.

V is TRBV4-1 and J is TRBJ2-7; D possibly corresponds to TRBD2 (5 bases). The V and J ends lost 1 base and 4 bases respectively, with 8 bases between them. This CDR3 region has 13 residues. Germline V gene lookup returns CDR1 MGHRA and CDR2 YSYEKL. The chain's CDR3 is CASSQGLLYEQYF. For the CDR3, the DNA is TGCGCCAGCAGCCAAGGACTACTATACGAGCAGTACTTC.

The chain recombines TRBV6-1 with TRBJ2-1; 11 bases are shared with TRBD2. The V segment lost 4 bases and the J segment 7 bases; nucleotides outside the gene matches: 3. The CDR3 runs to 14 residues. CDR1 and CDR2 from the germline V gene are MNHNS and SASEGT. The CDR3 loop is CASSVAGGRNEQFF. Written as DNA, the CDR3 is TGTGCCAGCAGTGTAGCGGGAGGGCGGAATGAGCAGTTCTTC.

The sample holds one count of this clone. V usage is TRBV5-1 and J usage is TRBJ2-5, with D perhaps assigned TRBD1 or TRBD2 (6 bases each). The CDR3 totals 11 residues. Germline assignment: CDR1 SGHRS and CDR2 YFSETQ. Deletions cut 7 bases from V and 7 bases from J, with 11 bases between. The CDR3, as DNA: TGCGCCAGCCACTCGGGGGCGACCCAGTACTTC. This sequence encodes CASHSGATQYF.

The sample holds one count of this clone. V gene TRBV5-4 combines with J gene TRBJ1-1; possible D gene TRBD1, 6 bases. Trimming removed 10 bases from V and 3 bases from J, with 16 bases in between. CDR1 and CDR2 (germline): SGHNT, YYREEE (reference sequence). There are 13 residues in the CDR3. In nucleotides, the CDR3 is TGTGCCTTCACCCGACAGGTGGACACTGAAGCTTTCTTT. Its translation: CAFTRQVDTEAFF.

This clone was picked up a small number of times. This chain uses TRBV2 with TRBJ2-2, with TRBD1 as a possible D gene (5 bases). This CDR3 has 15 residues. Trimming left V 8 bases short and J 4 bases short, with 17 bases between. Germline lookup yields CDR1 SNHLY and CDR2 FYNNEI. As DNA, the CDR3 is TGTGCCAGCCTTCCGTGGCAGGGATTCACCGGGGAGCTGTTTTTT. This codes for CASLPWQGFTGELFF.